The 12 T cell receptor beta chains given below trace back to one sample, sequenced in a study of shared clonotypes between healthy human individuals. Only CD45RO-negative cells positively selected for CCR7 counted as naive CD8 cells, so terminally differentiated effector memory CD45RA+ cells were excluded. Some clones are missing from TCRdb's copy, which holds only in-frame ones; the method was immunoSEQ multiplex PCR. The sample has roughly 2,000,000 clones, about 95% seen once. Material: naive CD8+ T cells sorted from blood. The source is a man between 18 and 29 years old in good health.

Details on this clone: Additional DNA sequences in this sample encode the identical CDR3. V and J are TRBV6-5 and TRBJ2-5, with 7 bases aligning to TRBD1. V shed 2 bases and J 5 bases; nucleotides not matched to a gene: 5. Per the germline V gene, CDR1 is MNHEY and CDR2 is SVGAGI. The CDR3 is made up of 14 amino acids. This chain's CDR3 is CASSYDRVGETQYF. DNA for the CDR3: TGTGCCAGCAGTTACGACAGGGTCGGGGAGACCCAGTACTTC.

The V and J genes are TRBV5-1 and TRBJ2-3; tentatively, D is TRBD2 (5 bases). This CDR3 region has 15 residues. Germline CDR1 is SGHRS and CDR2 is YFSETQ. Between the trimmed V and J ends, which lost 3 bases and 2 bases, there was a span of 13 bases. CDR3 DNA sequence: TGCGCCAGCAGCTCAACTAGTCCCCACACAGATACGCAGTATTTT. This encodes CASSSTSPHTDTQYF.

This clone was seen a handful of times. The genes are TRBV4-1 and TRBJ1-2; D ambiguous. V lost 5 bases and J lost 7, with 14 bases in between. Germline values: CDR1 MGHRA, CDR2 YSYEKL. This CDR3 is 13 amino acids long. CDR3 residues: CASSGMDSGGYTF. CDR3 bases: TGCGCCAGCAGCGGGATGGATAGCGGTGGCTACACCTTC.

This chain links TRBV4-1 with TRBJ2-7, with no clear D. The V gene's germline CDR1 is MGHRA and CDR2 YSYEKL. This CDR3 comprises 14 residues. V gave up 1 base and J gave up 2 bases, with 9 bases separating them. CDR3 protein: CASSQGALPYEQYF. The CDR3 region has the DNA TGCGCCAGCAGCCAAGGAGCTCTTCCCTACGAGCAGTACTTC.

The chain uses TRBV5-8 and TRBJ2-3; 7 nucleotides agree with TRBD1. CDR1 SGHTS and CDR2 YDEGEE come from the germline V gene. Trimming cost V 1 base and J 2 bases; bases outside gene matches: 4. The CDR3 has 15 amino acids. The CDR3 sequence is CASSLRQGDTDTQYF. DNA for the CDR3: TGTGCCAGCAGCTTGCGACAGGGTGACACAGATACGCAGTATTTT.

The chain is built from TRBV14 and TRBJ2-3, with 8 positions matching TRBD2. V dropped 0 bases and J dropped 0; count of bases not matched to a gene: 5. The CDR3 is 17 residues long. CDR1 is SGHDN, CDR2 FVKESK, per germline. The CDR3 nucleotides are TGTGCCAGCAGCCAAGAGGCGGGACTAGAGAGCACAGATACGCAGTATTTT. This sequence encodes CASSQEAGLESTDTQYF.

This sequence joins TRBV4-1 and TRBJ2-7, with D perhaps given as TRBD1 or TRBD2 (5 bases each). Trimming took off 2 bases at V and 2 bases at J, with 13 bases between the two ends. CDR1 is MGHRA, CDR2 YSYEKL, per germline. This CDR3 spans 15 amino acids. The CDR3 loop reads CASSQRWDGPYEQYF. As DNA, the CDR3 is TGCGCCAGCAGCCAACGATGGGACGGACCCTACGAGCAGTACTTC.

This sequence joins TRBV6-5 and TRBJ2-3; the D is unclear. This CDR3 has 14 amino acids. Trimming took 5 bases from V and 4 from J, leaving 13 bases between them. Germline assignment: CDR1 MNHEY and CDR2 SVGAGI. The CDR3 bases are TGTGCCAGCAGTCCAGCTGCCGGAGCAGATACGCAGTATTTT. This gives the protein CASSPAAGADTQYF.

The genes are TRBV7-6 and TRBJ2-3; D remains unclear. CDR1 and CDR2 from the germline V gene are SGHVS and FNYEAQ. This CDR3 contains 16 residues. V was cut by 1 base and J by 1 base, with 12 bases left in between. The CDR3 loop is CASSLDPYGGTDTQYF. The CDR3 DNA sequence: TGTGCCAGCAGCTTAGATCCGTATGGCGGCACAGATACGCAGTATTTT.

A note on this clone: This sample also contains other DNA sequences that code for the same CDR3. The chain uses TRBV20-1 and TRBJ2-7; 7 nucleotides align to TRBD2. The CDR3 contains 11 residues. Per the germline V gene, CDR1 is DFQATT and CDR2 is SNEGSKA (reference sequence). The CDR3 region has the DNA TGCAGCGCGGGGGAGGGATACGAGCAGTACTTC. Its protein is CSAGEGYEQYF.

The V gene is TRBV9, the J gene TRBJ2-7; 9 bases match TRBD1. V gave up 3 bases and J gave up 4 bases; unmatched junction bases: 5. Germline CDR1 and CDR2: SGDLS and YYNGEE. The CDR3 has 14 amino acids. DNA for the CDR3: TGTGCCAGCAGCGGAAAGGACAGGGGATACGAGCAGTACTTC. Its translation: CASSGKDRGYEQYF.

In the case of this clone: Other nucleotide sequences from this sample produce the same CDR3. This chain joins TRBV6-5 and TRBJ2-7, with 7 nucleotides matching TRBD2. The CDR3 covers 15 residues. The germline gives CDR1 MNHEY, CDR2 SVGAGI. V gave up 4 bases and J gave up 0 bases; unmatched junction bases: 6. The CDR3 is CASSLGGGSSYEQYF. Written as DNA, the CDR3 is TGTGCCAGCAGTTTGGGCGGGGGAAGCTCCTACGAGCAGTACTTC.